In its sample, the clone carrying this T cell receptor (beta chain) was seen a few times. Its cognate antigen is unknown. TCRdb passed the 5' RACE reads through MiXCR, listing each CDR3 protein once. The sample shows about 620,000 distinct CDR3 sequences, more than 15% of them seen only once. The sample belongs to a study of T-cell memory formation after mild COVID-19. Study-level points and caveats: CM and EM subsets held most contracting CD4+ clones; EMRA held CD8+ ones.

CDR3 size: 14 residues. V was shortened by 6 bases and J by 4 bases, with 16 bases between the two germline ends. This chain connects TRBV12-3 or TRBV12-4 to TRBJ2-7; possibly TRBD1 or TRBD2 for D (5 bases each). The source is an adult woman who had mild COVID-19 (a few samples of this study predate the infection). Cell type and time point are not known. The sample comprised PBMCs or a T cell subset sorted from them (not recorded which). This CDR3 is CASRQAGSRYEQYF. The CDR3 DNA is TGTGCCAGCAGACAGGCAGGGAGTAGGTACGAGCAGTACTTC.